The 26 T cell receptor beta chains given below trace back to one sample, sequenced in a study of T-cell reconstitution after alpha-beta-depleted transplantation in children. The authors prepared the TCRbeta library with unique molecular identifiers. TCRdb fed the PCR reads into MiXCR, producing one record per CDR3 protein. The sample has 670,000 or so distinct CDR3 sequences, under 15% seen once. The material was PBMCs, obtained before TCRalphabeta/CD19-depleted stem cell transplant. The receptors originated from a girl aged 2 to 10 with congenital amegakaryocytic thrombocytopenia, due to receive a stem cell transplant.

This clonotype was recorded at least ten times. The rearrangement uses TRBV12-3 or TRBV12-4 and TRBJ2-3; 12 bases are shared with TRBD2. The CDR3 consists of 16 residues. V lost 6 bases, J lost 0 bases, and 4 bases stayed unmatched. The CDR3 is CASRPTSGRSTDTQYF. The CDR3 nucleotides are TGTGCCAGCAGACCGACTAGCGGGAGAAGCACAGATACGCAGTATTTT.

This clonotype was seen at least ten times. V usage is TRBV20-1 and J usage is TRBJ2-3, with no clear D. Deletions cut 4 bases from V and 0 bases from J, with 14 bases between. Germline lookup yields CDR1 DFQATT and CDR2 SNEGSKA (reference sequence). The CDR3 runs 15 residues. CDR3 loop: CSATLVQLSTDTQYF. The CDR3 nucleotides are TGCAGTGCTACCCTGGTGCAGCTTAGCACAGATACGCAGTATTTT.

This clonotype has at least ten counts. The chain joins TRBV12-3 or TRBV12-4 to TRBJ2-5; 8 nucleotides agree with TRBD2. The CDR3 runs to 13 residues. V lost 6 bases, J lost 7 bases, and 7 bases stayed unmatched. The CDR3 protein is CASSSSGSGTQYF. The CDR3 DNA follows: TGTGCCAGCAGCTCAAGCGGGAGTGGGACCCAGTACTTC.

This clonotype showed up many times. As DNA, the CDR3 is TGCGCCAGCACCCTTGTCGTAGGACTAGCGTATTTT. Translating it yields CASTLVVGLAYF. This rearrangement joins TRBV5-1 to TRBJ2-3, with 8 positions matching TRBD2. CDR1 and CDR2 (germline): SGHRS, YFSETQ. Trimming removed 6 bases from V and 14 bases from J; junction bases left unmatched: 11. The CDR3 is made up of 12 amino acids.

Remarks on this clonotype: This may stem from a read error, because a much larger clone lies one nucleotide away. The rearrangement uses TRBV10-3 and TRBJ2-7; perhaps TRBD1 as D (5 bases). Deletions cut 8 bases from V and 4 bases from J, with 15 bases between. The CDR3 runs to 13 residues. From germline, CDR1 is ENHRY and CDR2 SYGVKD. The CDR3 sequence: CAIAQETHYEQYF. The CDR3 DNA is TGTGCCATCGCACAGGAGACCCATTACGAGCAGTACTTC.

This clonotype turned up a few times. The chain couples TRBV12-3 or TRBV12-4 to TRBJ2-5, with 10 positions matching TRBD2. Trimming took 5 bases from V and 6 from J; bases not matched to a gene: 6. This CDR3 comprises 14 residues. This chain's CDR3 is CASSASGSTQTQYF. CDR3 in DNA: TGTGCCAGCAGTGCTAGCGGGAGTACCCAGACCCAGTACTTC.

On this clonotype itself: This could be a read error, since a much larger clone is one nucleotide away. The V gene is TRBV12-3 or TRBV12-4, the J gene TRBJ1-2; D not certain. The CDR3 is 14 residues long. CDR3 nucleotides: TGTGCCAGCAGTCCCTCGTTGACTAACTATGGCGACACCTTC. The encoded protein is CASSPSLTNYGDTF.

This clonotype has a count of ten or more. This chain uses TRBV5-1 with TRBJ2-3, with TRBD2 identical over 10 bases. CDR3 length: 17 residues. V lost 2 bases, J lost 2 bases, and 8 bases stayed unmatched. Germline V gene sequence: CDR1 SGHRS, CDR2 YFSETQ. DNA of the CDR3: TGCGCCAGCAGCTTCCTAGGACTAGCGGCGGACACAGATACGCAGTATTTT. Its translation: CASSFLGLAADTDTQYF.

This clonotype was detected ten times or more. V is TRBV10-3 and J is TRBJ2-7; TRBD2 aligns across 9 bases. The CDR3 totals 18 residues. The V segment lost 2 bases and the J segment 4 bases; nucleotides outside the gene matches: 15. The germline V gene has CDR1 ENHRY and CDR2 SYGVKD. In DNA, the CDR3 is TGTGCCATCAGTGAGAATCGGTTCGGAGGACTAGCGCAATACGAGCAGTACTTC. This codes for CAISENRFGGLAQYEQYF.

This clonotype was seen only a few times. The V and J genes are TRBV5-1 and TRBJ2-3, with 10 bases aligning to TRBD2. The CDR3 has 16 amino acids. Trimming took 0 bases from V and 2 from J; bases not matched to a gene: 3. Germline-derived CDR1 and CDR2 are SGHRS and YFSETQ. DNA of the CDR3: TGCGCCAGCAGCTTGGCCAGCGGGAGGGTCACAGATACGCAGTATTTT. Protein: CASSLASGRVTDTQYF.

This clonotype came up a few times. The V gene is TRBV4-1, the J gene TRBJ2-7; TRBD2 agrees at 7 bases. Germline V gives CDR1 MGHRA, CDR2 YSYEKL. This CDR3 is built from 17 residues. J gave up 3 bases and V 1 base, and 12 bases lay outside the gene matches. The CDR3 DNA reads as TGCGCCAGCAGCCAAGCTTCCACTGGGGGGGGTTTCTACGAGCAGTACTTC. Protein sequence: CASSQASTGGGFYEQYF.

The chain is built from TRBV7-6 and TRBJ2-5; 9 nucleotides align to TRBD2. CDR3 size: 14 residues. V lost 5 bases and J lost 6; bases outside the gene matches: 7. Looked up from germline, CDR1 is SGHVS and CDR2 is FNYEAQ. CDR3 sequence reads: CASSPGTSSKTQYF. In nucleotides, the CDR3 is TGTGCCAGCAGCCCCGGGACTAGCTCAAAGACCCAGTACTTC.

This clonotype showed up many times. This sequence joins TRBV20-1 and TRBJ1-2; TRBD1 might be the D (6 bases). The CDR3 is made up of 16 amino acids. CDR1 is DFQATT and CDR2 is SNEGSKA in the germline V gene (reference sequence). V dropped 5 bases and J dropped 3 bases, with 22 bases sitting between them. The CDR3 nucleotides read TGCAGTGCTGCCTCCAGGGGAGACAGCAGATACTATGGCTACACCTTC. Translated, it gives CSAASRGDSRYYGYTF.

As to this clonotype: A junction boundary mismatches the germline segment, possibly from a read error. The V gene is TRBV6-5, the J gene TRBJ2-5; maybe TRBD1 (8 bases). Germline CDR1 and CDR2: MNHEY and SVGAGI. CDR3 size: 13 residues. The CDR3 loop reads CASSYTGGETRYF. The CDR3 region has the DNA TGTGCCAGCAGTTACACAGGGGGGGAGACCCGGTACTTC.

The genes are TRBV7-2 and TRBJ1-6; D perhaps matches TRBD1 (5 bases). V lost 3 bases and J lost 7, with 13 bases in between. CDR1 is SGHTA and CDR2 is FQGNSA in the germline V gene. This CDR3 has 15 residues. The CDR3 spells CASSFWDGPNSPLHF. Written as DNA, the CDR3 is TGTGCCAGCAGCTTTTGGGACGGCCCCAATTCACCCCTCCACTTT.

The rearrangement uses TRBV10-3 and TRBJ1-4; the D is unclear. The germline gives CDR1 ENHRY, CDR2 SYGVKD. The CDR3 is made up of 15 amino acids. V was clipped by 4 bases and J by 7 bases, with 16 bases between them. CDR3 in DNA: TGTGCCATCAGTGCCCTGAGAGGGTCTGGTGAAAAACTGTTTTTT. Translation: CAISALRGSGEKLFF.

This chain connects TRBV4-1 to TRBJ2-1, with TRBD2 as a possible D gene (7 bases). With 4 bases removed from V and 6 bases from J, the gap between germline ends came to 13 bases. This CDR3 has 14 amino acids. Germline V lookup: CDR1 MGHRA, CDR2 YSYEKL. The CDR3 region is CASSLQGGVNEQFF. CDR3 DNA sequence: TGCGCCAGCAGCCTACAGGGAGGGGTCAATGAGCAGTTCTTC.

The gene calls are TRBV11-1 and TRBJ2-2, with D unresolved. Trimming shortened V by 3 bases and J by 2 bases, and 19 bases separated the two germline ends. Germline values: CDR1 SGHAT, CDR2 FQDESV (reference sequence). The CDR3 contains 18 residues. The CDR3 nucleotides are TGTGCCAGCAGCTTGTTAGGGTCTGCCTACGGAAACACCGGGGAGCTGTTTTTT. This encodes CASSLLGSAYGNTGELFF.

This clonotype has only a few counts. V usage is TRBV7-9 and J usage is TRBJ2-3; the D is unclear. In germline, CDR1 is SEHNR, CDR2 FQNEAQ (reference sequence). Deletions cut 8 bases from V and 3 bases from J, with 12 bases between. This CDR3 has 13 residues. CDR3 residues: CASGFPVTDTQYF. The CDR3, as DNA: TGTGCCAGCGGATTCCCAGTAACAGATACGCAGTATTTT. Together with reference TRBV7-9 and TRBJ2-3, the CDR3 gives the full variable domain: DTGVSQNPRHKITKRGQNVTFRCDPISEHNRLYWYRQTLGQGPEFLTYFQNEAQLEKSRLLSDRFSAERPKGSFSTLEIQRTEQGDSAMYLCASGFPVTDTQYFGPGTRLTVL.

This clonotype showed up many times. This sequence joins TRBV12-3 or TRBV12-4 and TRBJ2-7; no definite D call. The CDR3 runs 14 residues. V lost 0 bases and J lost 0, with 6 bases in between. This CDR3 reads CASSLAGNSYEQYF. In DNA form, the CDR3 reads TGTGCCAGCAGTTTAGCAGGGAACTCCTACGAGCAGTACTTC.

This clonotype was seen a few times. This chain connects TRBV5-1 to TRBJ2-1; D is possibly TRBD1 (7 bases). CDR1 SGHRS and CDR2 YFSETQ come from the germline V gene. The CDR3 is 15 residues long. V was shortened by 1 base and J by 4 bases, with 12 bases between the two germline ends. CDR3 amino acids: CASSLIRGVYNEQFF. As DNA, the CDR3 is TGCGCCAGCAGCTTGATCAGGGGGGTGTACAATGAGCAGTTCTTC. Looking up the rest from reference TRBV5-1 and TRBJ2-1 gives the full variable domain: KAGVTQTPRYLIKTRGQQVTLSCSPISGHRSVSWYQQTPGQGLQFLFEYFSETQRNKGNFPGRFSGRQFSNSRSEMNVSTLELGDSALYLCASSLIRGVYNEQFFGPGTRLTVL.

This clonotype appeared a few times. The CDR3 protein is CASSYSLGQETQYF. In nucleotides, the CDR3 is TGTGCCAGCAGTTACTCGTTGGGCCAAGAGACCCAGTACTTC. This rearrangement joins TRBV6-5 to TRBJ2-5; D is uncertain. V was trimmed by 0 bases and J by 1 base, leaving 6 bases between them. Germline assignment: CDR1 MNHEY and CDR2 SVGAGI. The CDR3 sequence is 14 residues long.

This clonotype was counted between two and nine times. This chain connects TRBV3-1 to TRBJ2-4, with D possibly TRBD2 on 6 matching bases. Per germline, CDR1 LGHDT and CDR2 YNNKEL (reference sequence). This CDR3 is 13 amino acids long. Between the trimmed V and J ends, which lost 4 bases and 14 bases, there was a span of 18 bases. The CDR3 spells CASSPARREIEYF. The CDR3 DNA is TGTGCCAGCAGCCCCGCCCGGCGGGAAATTGAGTACTTC.

This clonotype was picked up a small number of times. The CDR3 protein is CASSISGSRYNEQFF. The CDR3, as DNA: TGTGCCAGCAGCATCAGCGGGTCCCGTTACAATGAGCAGTTCTTC. V is TRBV2 and J is TRBJ2-1; the D gene is possibly TRBD2 (6 bases). V gave up 6 bases and J gave up 4 bases, with 16 bases separating them. Germline V CDR1 and CDR2: SNHLY, FYNNEI. This CDR3 has 15 residues.

This clonotype was recorded at least ten times. The chain uses TRBV5-5 and TRBJ1-2, with 8 bases matching TRBD1. This CDR3 comprises 14 residues. Germline V gene lookup returns CDR1 SGHKS and CDR2 YYEKEE (reference sequence). V shed 4 bases and J 4 bases; nucleotides not matched to a gene: 6. The CDR3 coding sequence is TGTGCCAGCAGCCCGGATACAGGGGGCTATGGCTACACCTTC. Amino acid sequence: CASSPDTGGYGYTF.

J is TRBJ2-1 and V is TRBV7-2; TRBD2 matches 12 bases. This CDR3 has 17 amino acids. J lost 8 bases, V lost 4 bases, and 12 bases had no gene match. Germline V lookup: CDR1 SGHTA, CDR2 FQGNSA. The CDR3 sequence: CASSSRTSGMIFDEQFF. CDR3 in DNA: TGTGCCAGCAGCTCTCGGACTAGCGGGATGATTTTCGATGAGCAGTTCTTC.